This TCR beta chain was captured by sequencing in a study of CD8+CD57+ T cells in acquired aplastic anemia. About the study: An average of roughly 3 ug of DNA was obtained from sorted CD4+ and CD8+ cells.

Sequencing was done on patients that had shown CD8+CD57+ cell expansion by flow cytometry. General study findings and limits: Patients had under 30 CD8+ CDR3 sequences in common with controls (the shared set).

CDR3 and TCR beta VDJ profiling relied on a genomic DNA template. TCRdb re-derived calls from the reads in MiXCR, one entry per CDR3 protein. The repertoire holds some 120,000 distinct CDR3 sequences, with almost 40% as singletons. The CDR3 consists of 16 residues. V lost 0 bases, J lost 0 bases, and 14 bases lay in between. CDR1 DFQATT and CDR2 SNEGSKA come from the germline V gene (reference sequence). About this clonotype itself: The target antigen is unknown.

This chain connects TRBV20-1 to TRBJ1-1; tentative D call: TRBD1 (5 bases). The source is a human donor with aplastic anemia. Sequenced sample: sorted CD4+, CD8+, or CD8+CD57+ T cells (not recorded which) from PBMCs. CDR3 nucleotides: TGCAGTGCTAGAGAGAGAGGGGCAGCGATGAACACTGAAGCTTTCTTT. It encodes CSARERGAAMNTEAFF.